Presented here are 16 T cell receptor beta chains from one specimen sequenced in a study of cytomegalovirus exposure and HLA in healthy donors. A multiplex PCR was run with 60 Vbeta primers and 13 Jbeta primers. The repertoire was sequenced with immunoSEQ multiplex PCR; TCRdb's copy has only in-frame clones and lacks some. The sample contains about 210,000 clones, approximately 82% of which appear only once. The sample was PBMCs. The receptors shown here come from a woman aged 45-59 years in good health and CMV-seropositive.

This clone was recorded only once. J is TRBJ1-1 and V is TRBV5-1; 9 nucleotides line up with TRBD1. Germline assignment: CDR1 SGHRS and CDR2 YFSETQ. This CDR3 has 14 amino acids. The ends lost 5 bases at V and 3 bases at J; junction bases unmatched: 5. CDR3 DNA sequence: TGCGCCAGCAGACTAACAGGGGGCTACACTGAAGCTTTCTTT. Its translation is CASRLTGGYTEAFF.

This sequence joins TRBV7-2 and TRBJ1-1, with D perhaps matching TRBD1 (6 bases). With 6 bases removed from V and 5 bases from J, the gap between germline ends came to 16 bases. CDR3 size: 14 residues. CDR1 and CDR2 (germline): SGHTA, FQGNSA. CDR3 DNA: TGTGCCAGCAGTTCACGCTGGACAGAGACTGAAGCTTTCTTT. It translates to CASSSRWTETEAFF.

The genes are TRBV25-1 and TRBJ2-1; TRBD1 is a possible D gene (5 bases). Germline V gives CDR1 MGHDK, CDR2 SYGVNS. Trimming took off 3 bases at V and 0 bases at J, with 12 bases between the two ends. This CDR3 comprises 16 residues. The CDR3 DNA sequence: TGTGCCAGCAGTGATTTTTATACAGGCTCCTACAATGAGCAGTTCTTC. As protein: CASSDFYTGSYNEQFF. The variable domain in full, completed from reference TRBV25-1 and TRBJ2-1, reads EADIYQTPRYLVIGTGKKITLECSQTMGHDKMYWYQQDPGMELHLIHYSYGVNSTEKGDLSSESTVSRIRTEHFPLTLESARPSHTSQYLCASSDFYTGSYNEQFFGPGTRLTVL.

The chain links TRBV10-3 to TRBJ1-6; D possibly corresponds to TRBD1 (6 bases). The CDR3 loop spans 14 amino acids. Germline CDR1 reads ENHRY; CDR2 reads SYGVKD. Deletions cut 4 bases from V and 9 bases from J, with 13 bases between. CDR3 sequence (DNA): TGTGCCATCAGTGCATCAGGGGCAATTTCACCCCTCCACTTT. It encodes CAISASGAISPLHF.

As for this clone: This sample also contains other DNA sequences that code for the same CDR3. The chain is built from TRBV27 and TRBJ1-5; 7 bases are shared with TRBD1. The V gene's germline CDR1 is MNHEY and CDR2 SMNVEV (reference sequence). The CDR3 runs 14 residues. V dropped 4 bases and J dropped 3; count of bases not matched to a gene: 3. The CDR3 region has the DNA TGTGCCAGCAGTTCGGGGACAGTCAATCAGCCCCAGCATTTT. This encodes CASSSGTVNQPQHF.

This sequence joins TRBV7-7 and TRBJ1-1; 7 bases are a match to TRBD1. CDR3 length: 13 residues. V was pared by 5 bases and J by 5 bases, with 5 bases of the junction left unmatched. Germline V lookup: CDR1 SSHAT, CDR2 FNYEAQ (reference sequence). CDR3 in DNA: TGTGCCAGCAGCCCGGACAGGTGGACTGAAGCTTTCTTT. Its protein is CASSPDRWTEAFF.

This chain connects TRBV5-1 to TRBJ2-7; 8 nucleotides match TRBD1. This CDR3 has 11 amino acids. The germline V gene has CDR1 SGHRS and CDR2 YFSETQ. Unmatched junction bases numbered 9, after V lost 6 bases and J lost 13 bases. CDR3 protein: CASTSRGQAYF. CDR3 DNA sequence: TGCGCCAGCACCTCGAGGGGACAGGCCTACTTC.

The chain links TRBV9 to TRBJ1-5; TRBD1 agrees at 8 bases. The CDR3 has 13 residues. The J segment lost 11 bases and the V segment lost 3 bases, leaving 7 bases of the junction unmatched. Germline V CDR1 and CDR2: SGDLS, YYNGEE. CDR3: CASSAYPQGAQHF. Here the CDR3 DNA reads TGTGCCAGCAGCGCCTATCCACAGGGGGCCCAGCATTTT.

The chain recombines TRBV7-2 with TRBJ2-7; 9 nucleotides match TRBD2. Germline assignment: CDR1 SGHTA and CDR2 FQGNSA. V shed 1 base and J 4 bases; nucleotides not matched to a gene: 5. CDR3 size: 15 residues. The CDR3 coding sequence is TGTGCCAGCAGCTTAGGTGGCGGGGGGGGATACGAGCAGTACTTC. Translating gives CASSLGGGGGYEQYF. The whole variable domain, filled in from reference TRBV7-2 and TRBJ2-7, reads GAGVSQSPSNKVTEKGKDVELRCDPISGHTALYWYRQSLGQGLEFLIYFQGNSAPDKSGLPSDRFSAERTGGSVSTLTIQRTQQEDSAVYLCASSLGGGGGYEQYFGPGTRLTVT.

The chain has TRBV6-5 and TRBJ2-3; 7 bases match TRBD1. CDR3 size: 15 residues. J gave up 0 bases and V 2 bases, and 2 bases lay outside the gene matches. Germline assignment: CDR1 MNHEY and CDR2 SVGAGI. The CDR3 bases are TGTGCCAGCAGTTACCAGGGGGTAAGCACAGATACGCAGTATTTT. Protein sequence: CASSYQGVSTDTQYF.

The CDR3 reads CASSPQGAHYGYTF. CDR3 nucleotide sequence: TGTGCCAGCAGTCCGCAGGGGGCACACTATGGCTACACCTTC. This rearrangement joins TRBV27 to TRBJ1-2; 8 nucleotides align to TRBD1. The CDR3 spans 14 residues. V shed 5 bases and J 3 bases; nucleotides not matched to a gene: 5. Germline V gene lookup returns CDR1 MNHEY and CDR2 SMNVEV (reference sequence).

The CDR3 is CASSAQGAAFF. CDR3 DNA sequence: TGTGCCAGCAGTGCACAGGGGGCGGCTTTCTTT. The genes are TRBV6-5 and TRBJ1-1, with TRBD1 identical over 9 bases. The trim removed 5 bases at V and 11 bases at J, leaving 3 bases unmatched. The CDR3 is 11 residues long. Germline V CDR1 and CDR2: MNHEY, SVGAGI.

V usage is TRBV4-3 and J usage is TRBJ1-3; D possibly corresponds to TRBD1 (6 bases). Germline V gene sequence: CDR1 LGHNA, CDR2 YSLEER. The CDR3 totals 16 residues. V was shortened by 0 bases and J by 2 bases, with 11 bases between the two germline ends. CDR3 in DNA: TGCGCCAGCAGCCAAGATAGGGGGAAAACTGGAAACACCATATATTTT. Its translation: CASSQDRGKTGNTIYF.

This chain uses TRBV28 with TRBJ1-2; the match to TRBD1 covers 8 bases. The CDR3 has 14 amino acids. The trim removed 6 bases at V and 3 bases at J, leaving 6 bases unmatched. Germline loops: CDR1 MDHEN, CDR2 SYDVKM. CDR3 bases: TGTGCCAGCAGGAGGCAGGGGGCACACTATGGCTACACCTTC. Amino acid sequence: CASRRQGAHYGYTF.

The V call is TRBV9, the J call TRBJ2-5; 9 bases match TRBD1. The germline gives CDR1 SGDLS, CDR2 YYNGEE. The CDR3 has 16 residues. The trim removed 3 bases at V and 0 bases at J, leaving 6 bases unmatched. CDR3 loop: CASSAGTGMYQETQYF. CDR3 nucleotide sequence: TGTGCCAGCAGCGCTGGGACAGGGATGTACCAAGAGACCCAGTACTTC.

The chain couples TRBV4-3 to TRBJ2-2; 11 nucleotides align to TRBD2. Germline V gene sequence: CDR1 LGHNA, CDR2 YSLEER. The CDR3 consists of 18 residues. The junction had 10 bases not matched to a gene; V was cut back by 0 bases and J by 7 bases. CDR3 bases: TGCGCCAGCAGCCAAGATTCAGTAGCGGGGGGGCGTGGCGGGGAGCTGTTTTTT. It yields the protein CASSQDSVAGGRGGELFF.